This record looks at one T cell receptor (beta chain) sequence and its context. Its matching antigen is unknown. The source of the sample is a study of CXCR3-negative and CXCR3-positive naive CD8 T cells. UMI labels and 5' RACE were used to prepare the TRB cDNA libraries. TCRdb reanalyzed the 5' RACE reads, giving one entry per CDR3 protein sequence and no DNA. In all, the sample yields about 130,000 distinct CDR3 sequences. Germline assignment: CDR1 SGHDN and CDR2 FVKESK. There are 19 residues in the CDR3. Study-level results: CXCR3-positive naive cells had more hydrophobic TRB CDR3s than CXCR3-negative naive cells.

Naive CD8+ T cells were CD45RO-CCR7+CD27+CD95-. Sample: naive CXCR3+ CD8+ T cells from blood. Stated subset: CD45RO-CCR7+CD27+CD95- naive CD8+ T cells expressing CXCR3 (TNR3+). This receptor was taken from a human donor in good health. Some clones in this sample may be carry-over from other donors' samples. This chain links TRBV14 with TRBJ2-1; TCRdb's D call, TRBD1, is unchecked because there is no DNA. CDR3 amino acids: CASSARAGVGPPSYNEQFF.